These 11 T cell receptor beta chains came from one sample sequenced in a study of T cell responses to AZD1222 COVID-19 vaccine. The repertoire was sequenced with immunoSEQ multiplex PCR; TCRdb's copy has only in-frame clones and lacks some. The repertoire consists of 160,000 or so clones, with approximately 90% occurring once and the leading ten covering 1% to 1.4%. The sample consisted of peripheral blood, taken 28 days after the second AZD1222 dose. These receptors all stem from an adult who received the AZD1222 COVID-19 vaccine.

This clone has only a few counts. The V call is TRBV5-4, the J call TRBJ1-1, with TRBD1 as a possible D gene (5 bases). The CDR3 loop spans 15 amino acids. Germline loops: CDR1 SGHNT, CDR2 YYREEE (reference sequence). Trimming cost V 9 bases and J 1 base, with 19 bases left between them. Written as DNA, the CDR3 is TGTGCCACCTTTCAAGAAAGGCAGGGGAACACTGAAGCTTTCTTT. Translated: CATFQERQGNTEAFF.

The V and J genes are TRBV12-5 and TRBJ2-3; D gene ambiguous. The CDR3 contains 12 residues. Germline CDR1 is LGHNT and CDR2 is FRNRAP. Trimming left V 7 bases short and J 2 bases short, with 7 bases between. Here the CDR3 DNA reads TGTGCTAGTGCCGATGTCACAGATACGCAGTATTTT. It specifies CASADVTDTQYF.

V usage is TRBV19 and J usage is TRBJ1-6; no clear D gene. The CDR3 extends over 15 amino acids. Germline assignment: CDR1 LNHDA and CDR2 SQIVND (reference sequence). The germline V and J ends were trimmed by 1 base and 8 bases, with 12 bases remaining between them. The CDR3 DNA sequence: TGTGCCAGTAGTATAGGTAGGGATTTGGATTCACCCCTCCACTTT. Translating gives CASSIGRDLDSPLHF.

The J gene is TRBJ1-1, the V gene TRBV6-5, with D uncertain. The CDR3 is made up of 13 amino acids. The germline V gene encodes CDR1 MNHEY and CDR2 SVGAGI. Trimming took 2 bases from V and 7 from J, leaving 11 bases between them. In DNA form, the CDR3 reads TGTGCCAGCAGTTACGGGAGGACTTATGAAGCTTTCTTT. This codes for CASSYGRTYEAFF.

This clone was counted a few times. At the DNA level, this CDR3 is encoded by other sequences in the same sample as well. This sequence joins TRBV6-1 and TRBJ2-1, with 8 bases aligning to TRBD2. Germline V gene data show CDR1 as MNHNS and CDR2 as SASEGT. Trimming at V came to 2 bases and at J to 0 bases, leaving 0 bases not matched to a gene. The CDR3 sequence is 15 residues long. The CDR3 sequence is CASSELAGSYNEQFF. CDR3 DNA sequence: TGTGCCAGCAGTGAACTAGCGGGCTCCTACAATGAGCAGTTCTTC.

This CDR3 reads CASSEAEDRYEHF. For the CDR3, the DNA is TGTGCCAGCAGTGAAGCGGAGGACAGGTACGAGCATTTT. This chain connects TRBV2 to TRBJ1-5; TRBD1 agrees at 7 bases. The J segment lost 14 bases and the V segment lost 0 bases, leaving 7 bases of the junction unmatched. Germline V CDR1 and CDR2: SNHLY, FYNNEI. This CDR3 contains 13 residues.

V gene TRBV7-8 combines with J gene TRBJ1-5; no clear D gene. CDR3 size: 13 residues. V shed 1 base and J shed 7 bases, with 8 bases lying between them. Germline-derived CDR1 and CDR2 are SGHVS and FQNEAQ. CDR3 loop: CASSLELLQPQHF. The CDR3, as DNA: TGTGCCAGCAGCTTAGAACTCCTACAGCCCCAGCATTTT. Looking up the rest from reference TRBV7-8 and TRBJ1-5 gives the full variable domain: GAGVSQSPRYKVAKRGQDVALRCDPISGHVSLFWYQQALGQGPEFLTYFQNEAQLDKSGLPSDRFFAERPEGSVSTLKIQRTQQEDSAVYLCASSLELLQPQHFGDGTRLSIL.

As DNA, the CDR3 is TGTGCCAGCAGTGAAGCGGGACTAGCGGGGGTCTCCTACGAGCAGTACTTC. Encoded protein: CASSEAGLAGVSYEQYF. V and J are TRBV2 and TRBJ2-7; 14 bases line up with TRBD2. CDR1 SNHLY and CDR2 FYNNEI come from the germline V gene. This CDR3 is 17 amino acids long. V shed 0 bases and J 0 bases; nucleotides not matched to a gene: 1.

The V gene is TRBV6-2 or TRBV6-3, the J gene TRBJ1-4; D gene ambiguous. Germline CDR1 MNHEY, CDR2 SVGEGT. The CDR3 loop spans 13 amino acids. V lost 4 bases and J lost 4, with 7 bases in between. CDR3 in amino acids: CASSLPVNEKLFF. CDR3 sequence (DNA): TGTGCCAGCAGTTTACCCGTTAATGAAAAACTGTTTTTT.

The rearrangement joins TRBV5-4 to TRBJ2-2; the D gene is possibly TRBD2 (7 bases). From germline, CDR1 is SGHNT and CDR2 YYREEE (reference sequence). Trimming removed 4 bases from V and 3 bases from J, with 16 bases in between. The CDR3 totals 16 residues. The CDR3 nucleotides read TGTGCCAGCAGCCCCTGGGCGGGGGCTGACACCGGGGAGCTGTTTTTT. Its translation: CASSPWAGADTGELFF.

The chain employs TRBV18 and TRBJ1-2, with D possibly matching TRBD1 (5 bases). V lost 3 bases and J lost 3, with 14 bases in between. There are 15 residues in the CDR3. Germline-derived CDR1 and CDR2 are KGHSH and LQKENI. As DNA, the CDR3 is TGTGCCAGCTCACCGACGACGGTGGGGGACTATGGCTACACCTTC. Protein: CASSPTTVGDYGYTF.